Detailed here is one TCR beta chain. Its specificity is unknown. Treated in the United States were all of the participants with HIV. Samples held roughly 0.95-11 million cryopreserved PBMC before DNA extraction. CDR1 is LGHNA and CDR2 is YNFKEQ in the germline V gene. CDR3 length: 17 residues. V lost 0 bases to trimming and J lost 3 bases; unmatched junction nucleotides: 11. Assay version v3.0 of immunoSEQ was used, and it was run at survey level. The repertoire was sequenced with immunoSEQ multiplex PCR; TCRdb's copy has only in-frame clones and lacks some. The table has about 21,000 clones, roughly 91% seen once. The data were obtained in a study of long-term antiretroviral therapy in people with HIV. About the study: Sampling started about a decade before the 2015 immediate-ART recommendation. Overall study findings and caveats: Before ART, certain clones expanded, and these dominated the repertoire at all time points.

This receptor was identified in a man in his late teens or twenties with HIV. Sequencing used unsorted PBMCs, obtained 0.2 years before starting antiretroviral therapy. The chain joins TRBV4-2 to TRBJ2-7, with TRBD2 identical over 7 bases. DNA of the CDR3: TGTGCCAGCAGCCAAGAATCGTCGGGAGGTCCCGTCTACGAGCAGTACTTC. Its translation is CASSQESSGGPVYEQYF.